This passage covers 30 T cell receptor beta chains from one sample sequenced in a study of T cell changes during pregnancy in multiple sclerosis. Assay: immunoSEQ multiplex PCR; the TCRdb copy retains only in-frame clones and omits some. Here the sample spans 84,000 or so clones, about 95% being singletons. The sample in question was peripheral blood, obtained in the third trimester of pregnancy. The receptors derive from a female donor with multiple sclerosis, enrolled in a pregnancy study.

The chain is built from TRBV6-1 and TRBJ1-4, with 10 bases aligning to TRBD1. Looked up from germline, CDR1 is MNHNS and CDR2 is SASEGT. V shed 1 base and J 3 bases; nucleotides not matched to a gene: 5. The CDR3 sequence is 17 residues long. The CDR3 is CASSEETGGFANEKLFF. In DNA, the CDR3 is TGTGCCAGCAGTGAAGAGACAGGGGGCTTCGCTAATGAAAAACTGTTTTTT.

The chain carries TRBV6-1 and TRBJ2-2; TRBD2 agrees at 7 bases. J lost 5 bases, V lost 10 bases, and 4 bases had no gene match. The CDR3 loop spans 12 amino acids. In germline, CDR1 is MNHNS, CDR2 SASEGT. Here the CDR3 reads CAMQAGTGELFF. The CDR3 DNA is TGTGCCATGCAAGCGGGGACCGGGGAGCTGTTTTTT.

This clone was found once. The chain couples TRBV2 to TRBJ2-7; TRBD2 matches 10 bases. After removal of 5 bases from V and 4 bases from J, the junction contained 8 bases not matched to a gene. The germline V gene encodes CDR1 SNHLY and CDR2 FYNNEI. The CDR3 extends over 15 amino acids. The CDR3 region is CASSPSGGASYEQYF. The CDR3 nucleotides are TGTGCCAGCAGTCCGAGCGGGGGGGCTTCGTACGAGCAGTACTTC.

This chain links TRBV11-3 with TRBJ2-5; D is undetermined. The V and J ends lost 4 bases and 4 bases respectively, with 13 bases between them. Germline CDR1 is SGHNT and CDR2 is YENEEA. CDR3 length equals 14 residues. CDR3 in amino acids: CASSSTGSPETQYF. The CDR3 nucleotides read TGTGCCAGCAGCTCGACTGGATCTCCAGAGACCCAGTACTTC.

This chain uses TRBV9 with TRBJ2-7; 14 bases fit TRBD2. J lost 3 bases, V lost 3 bases, and 5 bases had no gene match. Germline V gene lookup returns CDR1 SGDLS and CDR2 YYNGEE. The CDR3 totals 16 residues. The CDR3 DNA sequence: TGTGCCAGCAGCGCGGGACTAGCGGGGGCTATCTACGAGCAGTACTTC. This gives the protein CASSAGLAGAIYEQYF.

The chain carries TRBV6-1 and TRBJ2-3; 9 bases fit TRBD2. The germline CDR1 and CDR2 sequences are MNHNS and SASEGT. This CDR3 spans 17 amino acids. V gave up 2 bases and J gave up 2 bases; unmatched junction bases: 8. CDR3 region: CASSEPIIAGVTDTQYF. CDR3 nucleotides: TGTGCCAGCAGTGAACCCATAATAGCGGGGGTCACAGATACGCAGTATTTT.

The rearrangement joins TRBV4-1 to TRBJ2-5; the D gene is possibly TRBD2 (6 bases). The CDR3 runs 16 residues. Between the trimmed V and J ends, which lost 0 bases and 1 base, there was a span of 12 bases. Germline CDR1 reads MGHRA; CDR2 reads YSYEKL. The CDR3 loop is CASSQDPGVGQETQYF. For the CDR3, the DNA is TGCGCCAGCAGCCAAGATCCGGGGGTAGGCCAAGAGACCCAGTACTTC.

The chain carries TRBV19 and TRBJ1-3; D is possibly TRBD1 (6 bases). The CDR3 totals 16 residues. CDR1 is LNHDA, CDR2 SQIVND, per germline (reference sequence). Trimming cost V 3 bases and J 4 bases, with 16 bases left between them. The CDR3 DNA follows: TGTGCCAGTAGTATCACGACAGGTGTATTGGGAAACACCATATATTTT. This sequence encodes CASSITTGVLGNTIYF.

The chain uses TRBV9 and TRBJ2-5, with D maybe TRBD1 (5 bases). Germline-derived CDR1 and CDR2 are SGDLS and YYNGEE. This CDR3 has 15 amino acids. V lost 0 bases and J 5 bases, leaving 14 bases between the germline ends. The CDR3 bases are TGTGCCAGCAGCGTAGAGGGGCTAGTTCGGGAGACCCAGTACTTC. This gives the protein CASSVEGLVRETQYF.

In its sample, this clone was seen a few times. The chain couples TRBV9 to TRBJ1-1; D possibly corresponds to TRBD1 (6 bases). With 0 bases removed from V and 8 bases from J, the gap between germline ends came to 14 bases. In germline, CDR1 is SGDLS, CDR2 YYNGEE. This CDR3 is built from 14 residues. CDR3 sequence reads: CASSVDQGPQEAFF. The CDR3, as DNA: TGTGCCAGCAGCGTAGATCAGGGGCCTCAGGAAGCTTTCTTT.

The chain joins TRBV7-9 to TRBJ2-2, with 9 bases matching TRBD1. V lost 5 bases, J lost 4 bases, and 11 bases stayed unmatched. Germline lookup yields CDR1 SEHNR and CDR2 FQNEAQ (reference sequence). This CDR3 has 17 residues. As DNA, the CDR3 is TGTGCCAGCAGCGCGCCCCTCCGACAGGGGGGCACCGGGGAGCTGTTTTTT. Its protein product is CASSAPLRQGGTGELFF.

V gene TRBV18 combines with J gene TRBJ1-1; D might be TRBD1 (6 bases). Deletions cut 0 bases from V and 3 bases from J, with 17 bases between. The CDR3 totals 17 residues. The V gene's germline CDR1 is KGHSH and CDR2 LQKENI. CDR3 loop: CASSPPRAGAWDTEAFF. The CDR3 DNA is TGTGCCAGCTCACCACCGCGGGCAGGGGCCTGGGACACTGAAGCTTTCTTT.

The rearrangement uses TRBV27 and TRBJ1-1, with D perhaps TRBD1 (5 bases). The CDR3 covers 14 residues. V was pared by 5 bases and J by 4 bases, with 14 bases between. The germline V gene has CDR1 MNHEY and CDR2 SMNVEV (reference sequence). CDR3 region: CASSLGSGGTEAFF. The CDR3 region has the DNA TGTGCCAGCAGTCTGGGTTCGGGGGGCACTGAAGCTTTCTTT.

The chain is built from TRBV6-1 and TRBJ1-5; D is perhaps TRBD1 (5 bases). The CDR3 has 14 amino acids. Germline assignment: CDR1 MNHNS and CDR2 SASEGT. Trimming pared 4 bases from V and 0 bases from J, leaving 7 bases between. This CDR3 reads CASSARDSNQPQHF. The CDR3 region has the DNA TGTGCCAGCAGTGCCAGGGATAGCAATCAGCCCCAGCATTTT.

Comment on this clone: Other nucleotide sequences from this sample produce the same CDR3. The chain employs TRBV5-1 and TRBJ1-5; 7 bases line up with TRBD1. V trimming: 1 base; J trimming: 4 bases; junction bases outside the gene matches: 2. The CDR3 is made up of 14 amino acids. Germline V gene sequence: CDR1 SGHRS, CDR2 YFSETQ. The CDR3 DNA sequence: TGCGCCAGCAGCTTGTCAGGGGGTAATCAGCCCCAGCATTTT. Encoded protein: CASSLSGGNQPQHF.

The chain couples TRBV7-6 to TRBJ2-3; the match to TRBD2 covers 10 bases. The CDR3 loop spans 17 amino acids. Germline V gene data show CDR1 as SGHVS and CDR2 as FNYEAQ. Trimming at V came to 1 base and at J to 0 bases, leaving 4 bases not matched to a gene. Written as DNA, the CDR3 is TGTGCCAGCAGCTTAGTAAGCGGGGGGGCTAGCACAGATACGCAGTATTTT. It translates to CASSLVSGGASTDTQYF.

CDR3 amino acids: CASSHPGTGAYEQYF. CDR3 sequence (DNA): TGCGCCAGCAGTCATCCCGGGACAGGGGCCTACGAGCAGTACTTC. The chain recombines TRBV23-1 with TRBJ2-7, with TRBD1 matching over 10 bases. TRBV23-1 carries the ORF label, with uncertain function. Losses at the gene ends were 3 bases for V and 2 bases for J; bases not matched to a gene: 4. The CDR3 consists of 15 residues.

About this clone: Germline and junction disagree at one end, which may indicate a read error. The chain joins TRBV7-7 to TRBJ2-5, with TRBD2 identical over 11 bases. The germline V gene has CDR1 SSHAT and CDR2 FNYEAQ (reference sequence). The CDR3 consists of 15 residues. CDR3 DNA: TGTGCTAGCAGCTGGGGACTAGCGGAGCAAGAGACCCAGTACTTC. Translating it yields CASSWGLAEQETQYF.

The chain recombines TRBV11-2 with TRBJ2-7; possibly TRBD2 for D (6 bases). CDR3 size: 17 residues. From germline, CDR1 is SGHAT and CDR2 FQNNGV. Trimming took off 1 base at V and 6 bases at J, with 22 bases between the two ends. CDR3 sequence reads: CASSLGGGRGYVPEQYF. CDR3 DNA sequence: TGTGCCAGCAGCTTAGGAGGCGGGCGGGGTTATGTTCCCGAGCAGTACTTC.

The genes are TRBV5-1 and TRBJ2-5; 10 bases align to TRBD1. CDR1 SGHRS and CDR2 YFSETQ come from the germline V gene. The CDR3 totals 14 residues. Trimming at V came to 5 bases and at J to 5 bases, leaving 6 bases not matched to a gene. The CDR3 DNA reads TGCGCCAGCAGTAGGGACAGGGGCAAGGAGACCCAGTACTTC. It translates to CASSRDRGKETQYF.

The genes are TRBV5-1 and TRBJ2-5; 7 bases line up with TRBD2. From germline, CDR1 is SGHRS and CDR2 YFSETQ. The length of the CDR3 is 15 residues. V shed 4 bases, J shed 0 bases, and the junction held 6 bases outside the gene matches. This CDR3 reads CASSLLGGYQETQYF. CDR3 sequence (DNA): TGCGCCAGCAGCCTCCTCGGGGGGTACCAAGAGACCCAGTACTTC.

This chain uses TRBV6-5 with TRBJ1-1, with unresolved D. Trimming stripped 0 bases from V and 1 base from J, with 9 bases between. This CDR3 region has 15 residues. Germline-derived CDR1 and CDR2 are MNHEY and SVGAGI. The CDR3 sequence is CASSYSRLSNTEAFF. As DNA, the CDR3 is TGTGCCAGCAGTTACTCGCGACTCTCGAACACTGAAGCTTTCTTT.

J is TRBJ2-3 and V is TRBV6-1, with TRBD2 identical over 12 bases. Trimming at V came to 4 bases and at J to 6 bases, leaving 14 bases not matched to a gene. This CDR3 has 18 residues. Germline-derived CDR1 and CDR2 are MNHNS and SASEGT. The CDR3 protein is CASSAALAGGLGSDTQYF. The CDR3 DNA reads as TGTGCCAGCAGTGCAGCCCTAGCGGGGGGGCTTGGGAGTGATACGCAGTATTTT.

The chain recombines TRBV6-5 with TRBJ2-3; no reliable D call. CDR3 length: 13 residues. V lost 7 bases and J 7 bases, leaving 15 bases between the germline ends. Per germline, CDR1 MNHEY and CDR2 SVGAGI. CDR3 loop: CASKNPGSYTQYF. The CDR3 coding sequence is TGTGCCAGCAAGAATCCGGGTTCATATACGCAGTATTTT.

The V gene is TRBV6-1, the J gene TRBJ2-7; 11 bases are shared with TRBD1. V gave up 6 bases and J gave up 6 bases; unmatched junction bases: 7. The germline gives CDR1 MNHNS, CDR2 SASEGT. CDR3 length: 14 amino acids. The CDR3 loop is CASRAGQGAFEQYF. CDR3 nucleotides: TGTGCCAGCAGGGCCGGACAGGGGGCTTTCGAGCAGTACTTC.

The V and J genes are TRBV6-5 and TRBJ2-7, with 10 positions matching TRBD1. J gave up 7 bases and V 7 bases, and 10 bases lay outside the gene matches. Germline CDR1 and CDR2: MNHEY and SVGAGI. The CDR3 has 14 amino acids. DNA for the CDR3: TGTGCCAGCACCTCTCGGGACAGGGGTGGTGAGCAGTACTTC. As protein: CASTSRDRGGEQYF.

The chain links TRBV2 to TRBJ2-7; tentative D call: TRBD1 (6 bases). Trimming removed 3 bases from V and 2 bases from J, with 14 bases in between. The CDR3 is 15 amino acids. Per the germline V gene, CDR1 is SNHLY and CDR2 is FYNNEI. In DNA form, the CDR3 reads TGTGCCAGCAGTGACACAAGACAGGTTCCCTACGAGCAGTACTTC. Translation: CASSDTRQVPYEQYF.

This clone occurred once. The rearrangement joins TRBV7-3 to TRBJ2-3; 10 positions match TRBD2. The V and J ends lost 5 bases and 5 bases, in that order; junction bases with no gene match: 7. The length of the CDR3 is 15 residues. CDR1 and CDR2 (germline): SGHTA, FQGTGA. The CDR3 DNA reads as TGTGCCAGCAGCGCAGCGGGGGGGCTGGGAGATACGCAGTATTTT. It specifies CASSAAGGLGDTQYF. Supplemented by reference TRBV7-3 and TRBJ2-3, the full variable domain reads GAGVSQTPSNKVTEKGKYVELRCDPISGHTALYWYRQSLGQGPEFLIYFQGTGAADDSGLPNDRFFAVRPEGSVSTLKIQRTERGDSAVYLCASSAAGGLGDTQYFGPGTRLTVL.

The V call is TRBV6-5, the J call TRBJ1-6, with TRBD1 matching over 7 bases. The CDR3 extends over 16 amino acids. Per germline, CDR1 MNHEY and CDR2 SVGAGI. The V and J ends lost 4 bases and 7 bases, in that order; junction bases with no gene match: 10. CDR3 DNA: TGTGCCAGCAGTTCGCCCAGGACAGGAAGGAATTCACCCCTCCACTTT. It is translated as CASSSPRTGRNSPLHF.

V and J are TRBV6-1 and TRBJ2-1; 13 bases line up with TRBD2. Germline loops: CDR1 MNHNS, CDR2 SASEGT. The CDR3 contains 19 residues. V gave up 3 bases and J gave up 6 bases; unmatched junction bases: 14. The CDR3 DNA follows: TGTGCCAGCAGTGAGCAGGGCCTCGGACTAGCGGGGGTCCTCAATGAGCAGTTCTTC. Encoded protein: CASSEQGLGLAGVLNEQFF.